This is a list of T cell receptor beta chains from one sample in a study of T cells in Graves' hyperthyroidism and ophthalmopathy. TCRdb ran MiXCR on the multiplex PCR reads and lists one entry per CDR3 protein. The sample lists more than 500,000 distinct CDR3 sequences, roughly 15% occurring once. Specimen: blood. All receptors come from a woman aged 40 to 50 with Graves' ophthalmopathy. The CDR3 runs from the conserved cysteine through the conserved F or W. Fields, in order: D gene, V gene, J gene, clone size, CDR3 DNA, CDR3 protein. The D gene is left open where the match is weak. Rows give clone size only sometimes, using once, few, many, or a class for an expanded clone.

NA	TRBV7-2	TRBJ2-5	many	TGTGCCAGCAGCTTAAGGGAGGACCAGTACTTC	CASSLREDQYF
NA	TRBV20-1	TRBJ2-5	NA	TGCAGTGCTAGAGCCCCGGACCCCTTGGGGGAGACCCAGTACTTC	CSARAPDPLGETQYF
TRBD1	TRBV7-9	TRBJ1-3	many	TGTGCCAGCAGCTTTACAGGGGTCTCTGGAAACACCATATATTTT	CASSFTGVSGNTIYF
TRBD1	TRBV15	TRBJ1-5	many	TGTGCCACCAGCAGAGATCTGGGACAGGGGGCTCAGCCCCAGCATTTT	CATSRDLGQGAQPQHF
NA	TRBV6-2/TRBV6-3	TRBJ1-1	NA	TGTGCCAGCAGCACCTATCTGGGTCCGGGAGCTTTCTTT	CASSTYLGPGAFF
TRBD2	TRBV5-1	TRBJ2-2	NA	TGCGCCAGCGGACGAGCGGGATCGAACACCGGGGAGCTGTTTTTT	CASGRAGSNTGELFF
TRBD1	TRBV2	TRBJ2-7	NA	TGTGCCAGGGGACAGGCCTACGAGCAGTACTTC	CARGQAYEQYF
NA	TRBV7-2	TRBJ2-5	many	TGTGCCAGCAGCTGGGGGCCCGGCGGGAGTGGCCAAGAGACCCAGTACTTC	CASSWGPGGSGQETQYF
NA	TRBV11-2	TRBJ1-1	few	TGTGCCAGCAGCTTAGGGGCTCTGGCAAATCGATTGAACACTGAAGCTTTCTTT	CASSLGALANRLNTEAFF
TRBD2	TRBV3-1	TRBJ2-5	many	TGTGCCAGCAGTCAGGGAGGGCTGGCGGGGGAGACCCAGTACTTC	CASSQGGLAGETQYF
NA	TRBV20-1	TRBJ1-5	many	TGCAGTGCTAGTGAGCAGTGGAATCAGCCCCAGCATTTT	CSASEQWNQPQHF
NA	TRBV7-8	TRBJ2-1	NA	TGTGCCAGCAGCTTAGACCATGAGCAATTCTTC	CASSLDHEQFF
NA	TRBV18	TRBJ1-1	NA	TGTGCCAGCTCACCTAGCCGCGTGGGTACTGAAGCTTTCTTT	CASSPSRVGTEAFF
NA	TRBV12-3/TRBV12-4	TRBJ1-5	NA	TGTGCCAGCAGTTCGCAGCCCGCAAACAGCGTTAGTCAGCCCCAGCATTTT	CASSSQPANSVSQPQHF
NA	TRBV10-3	TRBJ2-7	many	TGTGCCATCAGTGATTCAGGACAAAAGAGGAACGAGCAGTACTTC	CAISDSGQKRNEQYF
NA	TRBV6-1	TRBJ1-4	few	TGTGCCAGCAGCGAAGGCGGGGCGCTTAATGAAAAACTGTTTTTT	CASSEGGALNEKLFF
NA	TRBV6-2/TRBV6-3	TRBJ2-2	many	TGTGCCAGCAGTTATTCGACTTGGAGGACCGGGGAGCTGTTTTTT	CASSYSTWRTGELFF
NA	TRBV5-6	TRBJ1-3	NA	TGTGCCAGCAGCTTGATCATGAGCTCTGGAAACACCATATATTTT	CASSLIMSSGNTIYF
TRBD2	TRBV6-5	TRBJ2-7	many	TGTGCCAGCAGTTTTAGCGGGACCCCCTACGAGCAGTACTTC	CASSFSGTPYEQYF
NA	TRBV7-2	TRBJ2-5	many	TGTGCCAGCAGCTTAGCGCGGCGAGAGACCCAGTACTTC	CASSLARRETQYF
TRBD2	TRBV10-3	TRBJ2-5	many	TGTGCCATCAGTGGACTAGCGGGACGAGAGACCCAGTACTTC	CAISGLAGRETQYF
NA	TRBV29-1	TRBJ1-2	many	TGCAGCGTTGAAGAAGGCACAACCTATGGCTACACCTTC	CSVEEGTTYGYTF
TRBD2	TRBV11-2	TRBJ2-7	many	TGTGCCAGCAGCTTGCCCATGGCTAGCGGGACCTACGAGCAGTACTTC	CASSLPMASGTYEQYF
NA	TRBV12-3/TRBV12-4	TRBJ1-3	many	TGTGCCAGCAGTTTAAAGGCGGGGCTAGGAAACACCATATATTTT	CASSLKAGLGNTIYF
TRBD2	TRBV30	TRBJ2-4	many	TGTGCCTGGAGTGGGGGACTAGCGGGAGGAAACATTCAGTACTTC	CAWSGGLAGGNIQYF
NA	TRBV12-5	TRBJ1-5	many	TGTGCTAGTGGTTTGCCGCCCTTACATCAGCCCCAGCATTTT	CASGLPPLHQPQHF
NA	TRBV10-1	TRBJ1-6	NA	TGCGCCAGCATGGGAGCTAGCTCCTATAATTCACCCCTCCACTTT	CASMGASSYNSPLHF
NA	TRBV29-1	TRBJ2-5	NA	TGCAGCGTTGAATGGAAGTGGGAGACCCAGTACTTC	CSVEWKWETQYF
NA	TRBV20-1	TRBJ2-5	many	TGCAGTGCTAGAGTACCACAGAAAGAGACCCAGTACTTC	CSARVPQKETQYF
NA	TRBV28	TRBJ2-7	many	TGTGCCAGCAGTAAGTCAATAGGGGGAAGCTCTCTACTCTACGAGCAGTACTTC	CASSKSIGGSSLLYEQYF
NA	TRBV6-2/TRBV6-3	TRBJ2-7	NA	TGTGCCAGCAGGACCGGACTACTAGAGCAGTACTTC	CASRTGLLEQYF
TRBD1	TRBV6-5	TRBJ2-2	many	TGTGCCAGCAGTTATCCGGGACAGCAGACCGGGGAGCTGTTTTTT	CASSYPGQQTGELFF
NA	TRBV6-7	TRBJ2-6	many	TGTGCCAGCAGTCGGCTGTACGGGACATTAGAGTCTGGGGCCAACGTCCTGACTTTC	CASSRLYGTLESGANVLTF
NA	TRBV2	TRBJ2-7	NA	TGTGCCAGCAGTGATACTATGGGTCCATACGAGCAGTACTTC	CASSDTMGPYEQYF
NA	TRBV20-1	TRBJ2-7	NA	TGCAGTGCTAGAACTCTTAGTCGAGGCGAGCAGTACTTC	CSARTLSRGEQYF
NA	TRBV29-1	TRBJ2-2	many	TGCAGCTACGGACAGAACACCGGGGAGCTGTTTTTT	CSYGQNTGELFF
TRBD2	TRBV7-2	TRBJ2-5	many	TGTGCCAGCAGCTGGCGGGCCGGGACTAGCGGCCAAGAGACCCAGTACTTC	CASSWRAGTSGQETQYF
NA	TRBV20-1	TRBJ1-3	many	TGCAGTGCTAGCACCCTGACTTCTGGAAACACCATATATTTT	CSASTLTSGNTIYF
NA	TRBV15	TRBJ2-5	many	TGTGCCACCAGCAGCCCGGGACTGTCACAAGAGACCCAGTACTTC	CATSSPGLSQETQYF
NA	TRBV19	TRBJ2-7	many	TGTGCCAGTAGCCGAGGGGGACGGGATTACGAGCAGTACTTC	CASSRGGRDYEQYF
NA	TRBV7-9	TRBJ1-1	few	TGTGCCAGCAGCTTAAATGGTGTGGAGACTTTCTTT	CASSLNGVETFF
TRBD2	TRBV6-2/TRBV6-3	TRBJ2-2	many	TGTGCCAGCCGATGGGGGGGCACCGGGGAGCTGTTTTTT	CASRWGGTGELFF
NA	TRBV12-3/TRBV12-4	TRBJ2-7	once	TGTGCCAGCAGTTACAACCCGACCGTAACAGACCCTCGAGACGAGCAGTACTTC	CASSYNPTVTDPRDEQYF
NA	TRBV28	TRBJ1-5	many	TGTGCCAGCACCCGGGCCTTCTCTCAGCCCCAGCATTTT	CASTRAFSQPQHF
NA	TRBV5-8	TRBJ2-7	few	TGTGCCAGCAGCTTGCCCGGGACGGCTTCCTACGAGCAGTACTTC	CASSLPGTASYEQYF
TRBD2	TRBV11-2	TRBJ2-2	few	TGTGCCAGCAGCCCCGGACTAGCTGTCAACACCGGGGAGCTGTTTTTT	CASSPGLAVNTGELFF
TRBD2	TRBV7-9	TRBJ2-5	few	TGTGCCAGCAGACCCCGCGGGGGGGGAGAGACCCAGTACTTC	CASRPRGGGETQYF
NA	TRBV12-3/TRBV12-4	TRBJ2-6	many	TGTGCCAGCAGCGACAATAAATCTGGGGCCAACGTCCTGACTTTC	CASSDNKSGANVLTF
NA	TRBV19	TRBJ2-2	NA	TGTGCCAGTAGTCAAAGGCGAGGGCGCGGGACCGGGGAGCTGTTTTTT	CASSQRRGRGTGELFF
NA	TRBV20-1	TRBJ2-7	NA	TGCAGTGCTAGAGATTGGAGTAGCGGACACTACGAGCAGTACTTC	CSARDWSSGHYEQYF